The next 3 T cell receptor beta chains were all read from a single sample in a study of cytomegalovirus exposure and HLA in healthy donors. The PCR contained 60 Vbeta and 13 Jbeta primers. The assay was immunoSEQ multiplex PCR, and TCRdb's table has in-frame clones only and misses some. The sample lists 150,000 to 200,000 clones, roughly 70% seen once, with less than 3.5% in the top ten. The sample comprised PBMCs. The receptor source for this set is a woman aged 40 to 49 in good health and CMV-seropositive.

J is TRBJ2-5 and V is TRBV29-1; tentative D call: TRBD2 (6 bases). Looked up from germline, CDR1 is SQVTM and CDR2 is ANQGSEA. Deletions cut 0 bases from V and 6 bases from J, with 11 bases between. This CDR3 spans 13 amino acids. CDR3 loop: CSVEEIGGQTQYF. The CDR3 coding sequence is TGCAGCGTTGAAGAAATCGGGGGACAGACCCAGTACTTC. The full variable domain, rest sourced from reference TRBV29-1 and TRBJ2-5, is SAVISQKPSRDICQRGTSLTIQCQVDSQVTMMFWYRQQPGQSLTLIATANQGSEATYESGFVIDKFPISRPNLTFSTLTVSNMSPEDSSIYLCSVEEIGGQTQYFGPGTRLLVL.

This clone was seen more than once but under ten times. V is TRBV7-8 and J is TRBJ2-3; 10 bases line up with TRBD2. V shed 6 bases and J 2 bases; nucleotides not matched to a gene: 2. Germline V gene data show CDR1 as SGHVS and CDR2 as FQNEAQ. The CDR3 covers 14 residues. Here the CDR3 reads CASRTSGATDTQYF. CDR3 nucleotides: TGTGCCAGCAGAACTAGCGGGGCCACAGATACGCAGTATTTT.

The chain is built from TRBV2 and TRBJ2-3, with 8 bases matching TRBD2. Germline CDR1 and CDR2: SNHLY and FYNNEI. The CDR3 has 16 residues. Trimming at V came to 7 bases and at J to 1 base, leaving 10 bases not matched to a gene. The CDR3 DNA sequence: TGTGCCAGCAATCTTCAGCGGGAGTATGGCACAGATACGCAGTATTTT. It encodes CASNLQREYGTDTQYF.